The next 12 T cell receptor beta chains were all read from a single sample in a study of CD8 T cells in ankylosing spondylitis. TCRdb analysed the 5' RACE reads with MiXCR anew, one entry per CDR3 protein. The data show 80,000 to 90,000 distinct CDR3 sequences, 27% seen once. The source material was blood, either unsorted or a sorted T cell fraction (not recorded which). The receptors were gathered from a male donor with ankylosing spondylitis or in good health (not recorded which).

In this sample, this clonotype turned up many times. This rearrangement joins TRBV10-3 to TRBJ2-5; D possibly corresponds to TRBD1 (5 bases). Germline CDR1 reads ENHRY; CDR2 reads SYGVKD. Trimming removed 2 bases at V and 2 bases at J, with 12 bases between. The CDR3 totals 15 residues. The CDR3: CAISEGAGNQETQYF. In DNA, the CDR3 is TGTGCCATCAGTGAGGGGGCAGGGAATCAAGAGACCCAGTACTTC.

The chain links TRBV7-3 to TRBJ1-1; D gene uncertain. V lost 0 bases, J lost 3 bases, and 11 bases lay in between. The CDR3 sequence is 15 residues long. Germline assignment: CDR1 SGHTA and CDR2 FQGTGA. CDR3 amino acids: CASSLTPAQDTEAFF. In nucleotides, the CDR3 is TGTGCCAGCAGCTTAACCCCAGCCCAGGACACTGAAGCTTTCTTT.

The chain links TRBV5-1 to TRBJ2-7; D assignment may be TRBD1 or TRBD2 (5 bases each). Trimming removed 3 bases from V and 2 bases from J, with 12 bases in between. The CDR3 runs 14 residues. The germline V gene encodes CDR1 SGHRS and CDR2 YFSETQ. The CDR3 bases are TGCGCCAGCAGCTCGGGACCGCCCGCCTACGAGCAGTACTTC. Translating gives CASSSGPPAYEQYF.

This chain joins TRBV5-1 and TRBJ2-7; 7 bases line up with TRBD2. Trimming took 0 bases from V and 1 from J; bases not matched to a gene: 10. The CDR3 runs to 17 residues. CDR1 SGHRS and CDR2 YFSETQ come from the germline V gene. The CDR3 bases are TGCGCCAGCAGCTTGGCTGGGAGGGAACATTATTCCTACGAGCAGTACTTC. Translated, it gives CASSLAGREHYSYEQYF.

The chain uses TRBV21-1 and TRBJ2-2; TRBD1 is the table's D call, not checked against the DNA. TRBV21-1 is designated a pseudogene. This CDR3 contains 17 residues. CDR3 sequence (DNA): TGTGCCAGTCCTTTTAAGGATACCAGGGGGAGGACCGGGGAGCTGTTTTTT. Translation gives CASPFKDTRGRTGELFF.

This clonotype has a handful of counts. The chain joins TRBV18 to TRBJ2-7; the D is unclear. The CDR3 covers 12 residues. In germline, CDR1 is KGHSH, CDR2 LQKENI. V was trimmed by 6 bases and J by 6 bases, leaving 12 bases between them. For the CDR3, the DNA is TGTGCCAGCTCGGCCGAAACGCTCGAGCAGTACGTC. This encodes CASSAETLEQYV.

At least ten counts were recorded for this clonotype. The chain recombines TRBV7-9 with TRBJ1-2; D is unclear. The CDR3 spans 17 residues. Trimming pared 1 base from V and 2 bases from J, leaving 17 bases between. CDR1 and CDR2 from the germline V gene are SEHNR and FQNEAQ (reference sequence). CDR3 coding DNA: TGTGCCAGCAGCTTAGTGTTCCCCACCGGCTCCAACTATGGCTACACCTTC. Translated, it gives CASSLVFPTGSNYGYTF.

On this clonotype itself: At one end the junction does not follow the germline gene, possibly because of a read error. The V call is TRBV12-3 or TRBV12-4, the J call TRBJ2-3; no reliable D call. The CDR3 covers 10 residues. The DNA for the CDR3 is TGTTCCAGCACCACAGATACGCAGTATTTT. Translated: CSSTTDTQYF.

The table lists this clonotype with a few counts. The V call is TRBV7-9, the J call TRBJ2-2; unclear D gene. Trimming took off 6 bases at V and 4 bases at J, with 9 bases between the two ends. The germline gives CDR1 SEHNR, CDR2 FQNEAQ (reference sequence). The CDR3 runs 13 residues. CDR3 in DNA: TGTGCCAGCAGTCCCTTTGCCACCGGGGAGCTGTTTTTT. It translates to CASSPFATGELFF.

This clonotype has only a few counts. This sequence joins TRBV7-3 and TRBJ1-1; D is unclear. The germline gives CDR1 SGHTA, CDR2 FQGTGA. V lost 5 bases and J 4 bases, leaving 11 bases between the germline ends. This CDR3 spans 13 amino acids. The CDR3 loop reads CASSREKTTEAFF. In DNA, the CDR3 is TGTGCCAGCAGCCGCGAAAAGACCACTGAAGCTTTCTTT.

This rearrangement joins TRBV29-1 to TRBJ1-1, with D hard to call. CDR1 and CDR2 (germline): SQVTM, ANQGSEA. The CDR3 has 14 residues. The V gene lost 4 bases and the J gene lost 5 bases, with 17 bases spanning the gap. This chain's CDR3 is CSVVPGLYKTEAFF. DNA for the CDR3: TGCAGCGTTGTCCCAGGTCTTTATAAAACTGAAGCTTTCTTT.

This clonotype was observed a handful of times. The CDR3 loop is CASATGARTEAFF. For the CDR3, the DNA is TGTGCCTCAGCAACGGGGGCGCGGACTGAAGCTTTCTTT. The chain recombines TRBV12-3 or TRBV12-4 with TRBJ1-1, with a tentative D call TRBD1 (6 bases). CDR3 length: 13 residues. V was clipped by 11 bases and J by 5 bases, with 18 bases between them.